The clone carrying this T cell receptor (beta chain) has only one observation. This sample is part of a study of OX40 agonist ivuxolimab in advanced cancers. Overall study: Having had anti-PD-1, anti-PD-L1 or anti-CTLA-4 therapy before was allowed, and approximately 40% had some.

Some clones are missing from TCRdb's copy, which holds only in-frame ones; the method was immunoSEQ multiplex PCR. The sample contains about 79,000 clones, around 93% of which appear only once. Germline-derived CDR1 and CDR2 are SGHTA and FQGNSA. The CDR3 covers 15 residues. V was pared by 6 bases and J by 10 bases, with 7 bases of the junction left unmatched. Peripheral blood came from all dose cohorts at three timepoints. The receptor was isolated from an adult with an advanced solid tumor such as melanoma, head and neck, liver or kidney cancer. The chain joins TRBV7-2 to TRBJ2-3; 16 bases agree with TRBD2. Sample: CD4+ or CD8+ T cells sorted from blood, taken in a trial of the OX40 agonist ivuxolimab. The CDR3 DNA follows: TGTGCCAGCAGTCCCGGGACTAGCGGGAGGGGTCCGCAGTATTTT. It specifies CASSPGTSGRGPQYF. Filled out from reference TRBV7-2 and TRBJ2-3, the complete variable domain reads GAGVSQSPSNKVTEKGKDVELRCDPISGHTALYWYRQSLGQGLEFLIYFQGNSAPDKSGLPSDRFSAERTGGSVSTLTIQRTQQEDSAVYLCASSPGTSGRGPQYFGPGTRLTVL.